The clone carrying this TCR beta chain was observed a few times. Its cognate antigen is unknown. Individual cDNA molecules received unique molecular identifiers. One entry per CDR3 protein results from TCRdb running MiXCR on the 5' RACE reads. The data hold some 66,000 distinct CDR3 sequences, with 13% observed a single time. The sample belongs to a study of early T cells in non-severe SARS-CoV-2 infection. Study at large: Unpaired chains resulted from sequencing bulk RNA of unsorted whole blood. Study-wide points: There was a bias toward anti-spike CD8 responses in VDJdb matching, which missed private and CD4 specificities.

V gave up 7 bases and J gave up 3 bases; unmatched junction bases: 6. Germline V gene data show CDR1 as GTSNPN and CDR2 as SVGIG (reference sequence). The CDR3 is 13 residues long. The receptor comes from an adult who was a healthcare worker with PCR-confirmed SARS-CoV-2 infection or an uninfected control (not recorded which). The J gene is TRBJ1-1, the V gene TRBV30; 9 bases map to TRBD1. The specimen was whole blood. In DNA, the CDR3 is TGTGCCTTGACAGGGGGGGAGTACACTGAAGCTTTCTTT. Encoded protein: CALTGGEYTEAFF.